This paragraph covers one TCR beta chain sequence. Its antigen is unidentified. In the PCR, 60 Vbeta and 13 Jbeta primers were used. Generated by immunoSEQ multiplex PCR, the TCRdb table keeps only in-frame clones and is missing some. The sample yields over 100,000 clones, around 75% seen once. This sample is part of a study of cytomegalovirus exposure and HLA in healthy donors. Whole-study findings and limits: The only immune exposure information that was available was CMV serostatus.

Sequencing was performed on PBMCs. The source of this sequence is a woman in her thirties in good health and CMV-seronegative.

The CDR3 DNA reads as TGTGCCAGCAGGAGACAGGGGATAAATCAGCCCCAGCATTTT. This translates into CASRRQGINQPQHF. V is TRBV2 and J is TRBJ1-5, with TRBD1 matching 8 bases. Trimming removed 6 bases from V and 4 bases from J; junction bases left unmatched: 5. Germline V CDR1 and CDR2: SNHLY, FYNNEI. The CDR3 length is 14 residues.